The entry below describes one TCR beta chain. This clone showed up just a few times. Its recognized antigen is unknown. It has no much larger one-base neighbor in the sample; base qualities were not kept. The cohort was made up of approximately 670 healthy bone marrow donors. Cohort members were all nominally healthy when sampled, although unrecorded immune exposures were likely present. The donor was CMV seropositive and was included in the group of 250 to 300 seropositive cohort members. Every donor gave a peripheral blood sample, and the peripheral blood mononuclear cells from that sample were used for TCR beta sequencing. The Qiagen DNeasy Blood Extraction Kit was used to extract genomic DNA from the blood cell samples. The data originate from a study of cytomegalovirus exposure and HLA in healthy donors (dated by TCRdb to about 2017). For context, the study as a whole: According to an earlier analysis of 550 to 750 of the donors, some 170 million T cells yielded 117 million unique TCR beta sequences and about 280 Gb of sequence data. On average, about 240,000 unique TCR beta nucleotide sequences were sequenced per donor among 300 to 500 genotyped donors of the cohort, with 15% to 20% of those sequences being non-productive. All discovery cohort repertoires had been generated on a single sequencing platform. Using immunosequencing, the study profiled T cell repertoires from roughly 650 subjects and related those repertoires to cytomegalovirus serostatus. The later analysis used no new phenotypic data to find candidate immune exposures, relying instead on TCR beta sequences and their occurrence across donors. Of the roughly 400 genotyped donors, approximately 80% fell in the genetic ancestry cluster associated with self-reported Caucasian donors. A later analysis re-analyzed previously published TCR beta repertoires from 666 donors and added high-resolution HLA genotyping to study TCR occurrence patterns. The study was designed to test whether signatures of past pathogen exposure could be identified by cataloging public T cell receptors. An earlier analysis of 500 to 650 of the donors applied high-throughput TCR beta sequencing to assess whether each TCR beta V gene segment acted as functional or pseudogenic. Because of strong linkage in the cohort, four to six DR-DQ haplotypes were treated as single units for association and clustering. The study combined high-throughput TCR immunosequencing, statistical association of individual TCRs with disease status, and machine learning to predict cytomegalovirus infection status. In a later genetic analysis, genome-wide SNP genotypes for about 65% of the roughly 670 donors were used, and that subset was treated as a discovery cohort. Donor age, sex, ethnicity and CMV serostatus were compiled together with the repertoire data. HLA typing included class I and class II loci at four-digit resolution. Along with the approximately 600-subject first cohort, a separate validation cohort of about 110 different subjects was used. The number of typed donors differed by locus: about 620-640 for A, B, C, DRB1 and DQB1; about 520 for DQA1; roughly 600 for DPA1; and about 470 for DPB1. An early release that covered 500 to 800 HLA-typed donors contained around 300 gigabases of sequencing data and around 85 million unique TCR sequences. Broad study findings and their caveats: In a later analysis, HLA-associated TCR beta chains showed more clonal expansion and lower generation probabilities than non-associated chains that were equally common. The sequencing pipeline was judged likely to have produced a cluster of highly shared sequence variants as a technical artifact. A further reported finding was that TCR beta sequences accurately predicted the HLA-A and HLA-B alleles for most subjects in the first cohort. A later analysis found that TCR association rates varied across HLA loci, with DRB1 alleles showing the most associated TCRs and HLA-C alleles the fewest. Because HLA typing was unavailable for some donors at each locus, only the typed subset was used in association tests. The classifier was reported to diagnose cytomegalovirus status with high specificity and sensitivity in both the original and validation cohorts. In a later analysis, most CMV-associated TCR beta chains were found to appear HLA-restricted, with HLA associations seemingly driven largely by CMV exposure. A later genetic analysis associated a missense DCLRE1C variant with V-gene and J-gene trimming of TCR beta chains, and an independent cohort replicated the association. In an earlier analysis of 587 of the donors, most TCR beta V segments appeared in productive rearrangements about 87% or about 30% of the time, broadly matching IMGT annotations. Immune exposure information for the cohort was limited to CMV serostatus. Because counts were too low, about 18 rarely observed V segments, including chromosome 9 orphons, were excluded from the earlier analysis of 587 of the donors. This cohort had only TCR beta chains sequenced, and the lack of alpha or paired-chain data limited which features could be detected. According to the authors, the approach could potentially be generalized to other disease states and immunological phenotypes. In a later genetic analysis, fewer N-insertions in productive TCRs were reported among donors in an Asian-associated ancestry cluster than the roughly 700-donor mean. In a later analysis, several top co-occurrence clusters were reported to appear linked to parvovirus B19, influenza, CMV and Epstein-Barr virus. When HLA alleles, especially DR and DQ, strongly co-occurred, attributing TCR associations to individual alleles was difficult. Most TCR sequences were seen in very few donors, while some public TCRs were found in many individuals. Three of the identified cytomegalovirus-associated TCR beta chains were confirmed in vitro to be specific for cytomegalovirus antigens. Linkage disequilibrium might explain the correlated functional status among segregating V segments, but an unknown experimental factor could not be excluded. The study gave a list of 150 to 200 TCR beta chains associated with cytomegalovirus. A later analysis associated about 17,000 TCR beta sequences with specific HLA alleles at a false discovery rate of 0.05. Roughly uniform sequencing depth across donors was assumed in presence/absence analyses, although this assumption may not hold. The 87-base-pair reads could not distinguish some IMGT-functional V segments, including TRBV6-2 and TRBV6-3, so those segments were excluded.

From a lookup of the germline V gene, CDR1 and CDR2 are SGHRS and YFSETQ. The CDR3 has 15 amino acids, counting the end cysteine and phenylalanine. Only the CDR3 portion is preserved as DNA: 45 bases, with reading frame beginning at the first base. V and J are truncated by 5 bases and 1 base respectively, leaving an intervening sequence of 16 bases. The library was generated by the immunoSEQ multiplex PCR assay. For the multiplex PCR, a mixture combining 60 forward primers for TCR Vbeta segments and 13 reverse primers for TCR Jbeta segments was used. The CDR3 region of rearranged TCR beta genes was amplified from genomic DNA with a multiplex PCR assay. The amplified TCR beta libraries were sequenced on the Illumina HiSeq System as 87-base-pair reads. As for the original processing: In a later analysis, some 80 million unique TCR beta chains were counted across the approximately 640 repertoires, and around 10 million of these chains were shared by at least two donors. Raw reads were error-corrected and collapsed into unique sequences with a nearest-neighbor algorithm that merged closely related sequences to remove PCR and sequencing errors. CDR3 sequences were aligned to IMGT reference sequences to assign V, D and J gene segments. For a sequence to be retained, a match of at least six nucleotides was required to both a V gene segment and a J gene segment. A rearrangement was called productive if the CDR3 had no stop codons and remained in frame with V and J, and every other rearrangement was called non-productive. Following IMGT convention, CDR3 was defined as the stretch from the second conserved V-encoded cysteine to the conserved J-encoded phenylalanine. The earlier analysis of fewer than 700 of the donors excluded sequences that lacked an unambiguous match to a single V gene segment. In an earlier analysis of around 590 of the donors, a V segment was called functional when productive rearrangements were above 56.7%, and segregating when the standard deviation between donors exceeded 5%. To diagnose cytomegalovirus status from the catalog of TCR beta chain sequences, a statistical classification framework was built. V and J gene assignment, in a later analysis, came from comparing TCR nucleotide sequences with IMGT/GENE-DB human TR gene sequences. In a later analysis, CDR3 sequences and most-parsimonious VDJ recombination scenarios were assigned using the TCRdist pipeline. In a later analysis, each TCR beta chain was defined by its CDR3 amino acid sequence together with its V-gene family, and reads without a unique V-gene family were excluded. To address suspected cross-contamination and a sequencing artifact, a later analysis removed under 600 highly shared, low-generation-probability nucleotide sequences. For each public chain, a later analysis derived a clonal expansion index from normalized ranks of inferred template counts within each repertoire. Generation probabilities in a later analysis came from a VDJ recombination model fitted to out-of-frame rearrangements, and those results were checked against IGoR. In a later analysis, TCR-TCR, TCR-HLA and TCR-CMV co-occurrence was scored with hypergeometric tests, and a repertoire-size bias correction was applied to TCR pairs. In a later analysis, false discovery rates were estimated by permuting HLA or CMV assignments 20 times. In a later analysis, co-occurring TCRs were grouped using DBSCAN, and TCRdist sequence similarity was added for clustering within HLA-allele-positive subsets. Co-occurrence clustering excluded repertoires with fewer than 30,000 or more than 120,000 public chains, plus five with anomalous nucleotide sharing. TCRdb's version of the immuneACCESS table is confined to in-frame rearrangements and falls short of the full clone set. An unresolved V gene accounts for under half of the shortfall where checked; the remainder is of unknown origin. V and J calls and clone size are as listed in that table; D and trimming were resolved from the DNA. This sample lists 110,000 or so clones; roughly 13% were detected once. Clones ranked in the top ten supply approximately 15% of the sample.

Recombination linked TRBV5-1 to TRBJ2-7; TRBD1 is a weak D gene call, 6 bases matching. This TCR came from a man in his forties in good health and CMV-seropositive. The sample was PBMCs. The bases read TGCGCCAGCAGATCGGGACACCTGAATTCCTACGAGCAGTACTTC. It codes for CASRSGHLNSYEQYF.